Listed here are 5 T cell receptor beta chains from one sample, sequenced in a study of cytomegalovirus exposure and HLA in healthy donors. A multiplex PCR was run with 60 Vbeta primers and 13 Jbeta primers. Repertoires were generated with immunoSEQ multiplex PCR, while TCRdb's copy carries only in-frame clones and drops some. The table has about 170,000 clones, about three quarters seen once. Input material: PBMCs. Source of these receptors: a female donor in good health and CMV-seronegative.

CDR3 DNA: TGTGCCAGCAGGGGCCTAAACTATGGCTACACCTTC. Translation: CASRGLNYGYTF. The chain links TRBV2 to TRBJ1-2; D ambiguous. Trimming took off 6 bases at V and 2 bases at J, with 7 bases between the two ends. The CDR3 is made up of 12 amino acids. Germline values: CDR1 SNHLY, CDR2 FYNNEI. The whole variable domain, remainder taken from reference TRBV2 and TRBJ1-2, is EPEVTQTPSHQVTQMGQEVILRCVPISNHLYFYWYRQILGQKVEFLVSFYNNEISEKSEIFDDQFSVERPDGSNFTLKIRSTKLEDSAMYFCASRGLNYGYTFGSGTRLTVV.

This clone was seen only a few times. The chain uses TRBV6-5 and TRBJ1-1, with D possibly matching TRBD1 (5 bases). The CDR3 loop spans 16 amino acids. Trimming shortened V by 2 bases and J by 1 base, and 14 bases separated the two germline ends. Looked up from germline, CDR1 is MNHEY and CDR2 is SVGAGI. CDR3 region: CASSYPLGGPNTEAFF. The CDR3 DNA reads TGTGCCAGCAGTTACCCCCTGGGGGGACCGAACACTGAAGCTTTCTTT.

The table lists this clone with a few counts. The J gene is TRBJ1-4, the V gene TRBV5-6; 8 bases fit TRBD1. This CDR3 has 16 residues. The J segment lost 7 bases and the V segment lost 1 base, leaving 9 bases of the junction unmatched. Germline V lookup: CDR1 SGHDT, CDR2 YYEEEE. CDR3 DNA: TGTGCCAGCAGCTTGTTCCAGGGGGCCCGAGGTGAAAAACTGTTTTTT. It codes for CASSLFQGARGEKLFF.

V gene TRBV6-4 combines with J gene TRBJ2-1, with D tentatively TRBD1 (6 bases). Germline V lookup: CDR1 MRHNA, CDR2 SNTAGT. CDR3 size: 18 residues. The V end was cut by 7 bases, the J end by 0 bases, with 22 bases between. The chain's CDR3 is CASKGQLRDTRSYNEQFF. DNA of the CDR3: TGTGCCAGCAAGGGACAACTTCGGGACACCCGCTCCTACAATGAGCAGTTCTTC.

J is TRBJ2-1 and V is TRBV6-5, with D maybe TRBD2 (5 bases). The length of the CDR3 is 12 residues. V was trimmed by 6 bases and J by 6 bases, leaving 9 bases between them. Germline V CDR1 and CDR2: MNHEY, SVGAGI. The CDR3 coding sequence is TGTGCCAGCAGGGGAAGCGGCAATGAGCAGTTCTTC. It translates to CASRGSGNEQFF.